The 2 T cell receptor beta chains below were found in one sample sequenced in a study of CD8 T cells in Susac syndrome. With random hexamers, 0.5 to 1 ug RNA was reverse transcribed. TCRdb reprocessed the immunoSEQ multiplex PCR reads via MiXCR and lists one record per CDR3 protein. Seen here are about 89,000 distinct CDR3 sequences, approximately 92% observed once, and the top ten hold around 0.34%. The sample comprised CD8+ T cells from PBMCs. These receptors were taken from a human donor in good health.

The V call is TRBV10-3, the J call TRBJ2-7; unclear D gene. The CDR3 covers 13 residues. Between the trimmed V and J ends, which lost 6 bases and 0 bases, there was a span of 9 bases. Germline loops: CDR1 ENHRY, CDR2 SYGVKD. CDR3 protein: CAIRGASSYEQYF. The DNA for the CDR3 is TGTGCCATCAGGGGCGCGAGCTCCTACGAGCAGTACTTC.

This sequence joins TRBV28 and TRBJ2-1; D is undetermined. CDR3 length: 15 amino acids. V was pared by 3 bases and J by 4 bases, with 13 bases between. Germline-derived CDR1 and CDR2 are MDHEN and SYDVKM. CDR3 sequence reads: CASSFVQDYYNEQFF. The CDR3 DNA reads as TGTGCCAGCAGTTTTGTTCAGGATTATTACAATGAGCAGTTCTTC. Full variable domain (outside the CDR3, taken from reference TRBV28 and TRBJ2-1): DVKVTQSSRYLVKRTGEKVFLECVQDMDHENMFWYRQDPGLGLRLIYFSYDVKMKEKGDIPEGYSVSREKKERFSLILESASTNQTSMYLCASSFVQDYYNEQFFGPGTRLTVL.